Following are 5 T cell receptor beta chains from one sample sequenced in a study of T-cell memory formation after mild COVID-19. TCRdb passed the 5' RACE reads through MiXCR, listing each CDR3 protein once. The table includes 150,000 to 200,000 distinct CDR3 sequences, around a tenth detected once. Sequences were obtained from PBMCs or a T cell subset sorted from them (not recorded which). These receptors were collected from a man younger than 30 who had mild COVID-19 (a few samples of this study predate the infection). Cell type and time point are not known.

This clonotype was recorded a few times. The chain couples TRBV5-1 to TRBJ2-3; D remains ambiguous. The V end was cut by 0 bases, the J end by 5 bases, with 7 bases between. Germline assignment: CDR1 SGHRS and CDR2 YFSETQ. This CDR3 spans 13 amino acids. The DNA of the CDR3 is TGCGCCAGCAGCTTGGCCCCGTTAGATACGCAGTATTTT. Residues: CASSLAPLDTQYF.

The gene calls are TRBV4-1 and TRBJ1-5; D is unresolved. V was trimmed by 1 base and J by 4 bases, leaving 11 bases between them. CDR1 is MGHRA, CDR2 YSYEKL, per germline. CDR3 length equals 15 residues. CDR3 in amino acids: CASSQGRASNQPQHF. CDR3 in DNA: TGCGCCAGCAGCCAAGGACGGGCCTCTAATCAGCCCCAGCATTTT.

The rearrangement joins TRBV12-3 or TRBV12-4 to TRBJ1-3; D remains unclear. Trimming shortened V by 2 bases and J by 0 bases, and 11 bases separated the two germline ends. This CDR3 is built from 16 residues. This CDR3 is CASSLWVGSSGNTIYF. CDR3 bases: TGTGCCAGCAGTTTATGGGTAGGATCCTCTGGAAACACCATATATTTT.

This clonotype was detected a few times. This rearrangement joins TRBV2 to TRBJ2-3; D is unresolved. The germline gives CDR1 SNHLY, CDR2 FYNNEI. V was trimmed by 1 base and J by 8 bases, leaving 10 bases between them. The CDR3 is made up of 13 amino acids. In DNA form, the CDR3 reads TGTGCCAGCAGTGAAGACCAGGATGGTACGCAGTATTTT. Translating gives CASSEDQDGTQYF.

This clonotype showed up just a few times. V is TRBV18 and J is TRBJ1-4, with 7 bases aligning to TRBD1. J was trimmed by 3 bases and V by 6 bases; bases with no gene match: 4. The CDR3 loop spans 14 amino acids. Germline CDR1 KGHSH, CDR2 LQKENI. Written as DNA, the CDR3 is TGTGCCAGCTCGCAGACAGGGCCTAATGAAAAACTGTTTTTT. It translates to CASSQTGPNEKLFF.